The T cell receptor (beta chain) described here comes from a study of shared clonotypes between healthy human individuals. Nashville, Tennessee was home to all donors, who were Caucasian adults. Into CD45RA+ naive and CD45RA-negative memory subsets, the CD4+ cells were split. Points from the study as a whole: Compared with memory subsets, naive subsets generally had larger estimated richness.

Data came from immunoSEQ multiplex PCR; TCRdb stores just in-frame clones and leaves some out. The sample contains about a million clones, about 77% of which appear only once. This clone was found a few times. Antigen unknown. The V gene's germline CDR1 is ENHRY and CDR2 SYGVKD. The length of the CDR3 is 15 residues. V dropped 6 bases and J dropped 7 bases, with 16 bases sitting between them. The clonotype comes from a young man in good health. V gene TRBV10-3 combines with J gene TRBJ1-6; D perhaps matches TRBD1 (6 bases). The sample was memory CD4+ T cells sorted from blood. Stated subset: CD45RA-negative fraction. CDR3 nucleotide sequence: TGTGCCATCAGGTCACCCACGGGGGGCAATTCACCCCTCCACTTT. Translation: CAIRSPTGGNSPLHF.